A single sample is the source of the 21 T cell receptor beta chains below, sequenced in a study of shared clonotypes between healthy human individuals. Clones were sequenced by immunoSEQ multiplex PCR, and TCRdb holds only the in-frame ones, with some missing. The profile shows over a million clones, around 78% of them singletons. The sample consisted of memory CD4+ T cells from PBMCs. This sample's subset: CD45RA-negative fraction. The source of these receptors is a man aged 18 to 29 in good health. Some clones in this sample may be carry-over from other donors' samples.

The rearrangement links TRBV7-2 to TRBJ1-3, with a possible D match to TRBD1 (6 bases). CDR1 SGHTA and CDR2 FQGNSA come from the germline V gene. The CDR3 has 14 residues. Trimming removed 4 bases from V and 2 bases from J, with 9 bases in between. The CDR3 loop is CASSYRDTGNTIYF. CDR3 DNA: TGTGCCAGCAGCTACCGGGACACTGGAAACACCATATATTTT. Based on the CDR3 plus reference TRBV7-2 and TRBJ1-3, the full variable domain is GAGVSQSPSNKVTEKGKDVELRCDPISGHTALYWYRQSLGQGLEFLIYFQGNSAPDKSGLPSDRFSAERTGGSVSTLTIQRTQQEDSAVYLCASSYRDTGNTIYFGEGSWLTVV.

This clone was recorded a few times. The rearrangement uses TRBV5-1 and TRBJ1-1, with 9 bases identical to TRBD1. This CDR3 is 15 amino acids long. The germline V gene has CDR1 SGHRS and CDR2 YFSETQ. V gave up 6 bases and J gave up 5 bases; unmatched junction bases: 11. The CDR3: CASNTGGSAFTEAFF. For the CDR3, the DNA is TGCGCCAGCAACACAGGGGGCTCGGCGTTTACTGAAGCTTTCTTT.

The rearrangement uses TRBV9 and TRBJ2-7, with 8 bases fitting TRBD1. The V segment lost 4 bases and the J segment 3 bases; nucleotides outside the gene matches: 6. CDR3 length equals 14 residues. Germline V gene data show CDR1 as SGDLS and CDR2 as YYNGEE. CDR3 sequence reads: CASSTTTGGYEQYF. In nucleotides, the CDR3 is TGTGCCAGCAGCACTACAACAGGGGGCTACGAGCAGTACTTC.

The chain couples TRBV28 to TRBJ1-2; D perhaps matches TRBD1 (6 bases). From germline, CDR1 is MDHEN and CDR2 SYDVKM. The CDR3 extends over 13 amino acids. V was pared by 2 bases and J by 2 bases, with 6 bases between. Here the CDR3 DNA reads TGTGCCAGCAGTTTAGACAGGAACTATGGCTACACCTTC. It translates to CASSLDRNYGYTF.

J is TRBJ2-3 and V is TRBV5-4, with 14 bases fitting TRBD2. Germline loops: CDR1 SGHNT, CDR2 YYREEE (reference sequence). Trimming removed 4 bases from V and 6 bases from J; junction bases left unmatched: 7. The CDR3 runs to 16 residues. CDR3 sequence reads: CASSMGLAGVTDTQYF. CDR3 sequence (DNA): TGTGCCAGCAGCATGGGACTAGCGGGAGTAACGGATACGCAGTATTTT.

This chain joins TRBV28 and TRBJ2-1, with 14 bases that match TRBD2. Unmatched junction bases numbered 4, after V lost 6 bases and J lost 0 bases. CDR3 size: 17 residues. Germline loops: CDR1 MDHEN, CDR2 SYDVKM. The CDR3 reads CASRRTSGGSSYNEQFF. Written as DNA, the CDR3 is TGTGCCAGCAGGAGGACTAGCGGGGGGAGCTCCTACAATGAGCAGTTCTTC.

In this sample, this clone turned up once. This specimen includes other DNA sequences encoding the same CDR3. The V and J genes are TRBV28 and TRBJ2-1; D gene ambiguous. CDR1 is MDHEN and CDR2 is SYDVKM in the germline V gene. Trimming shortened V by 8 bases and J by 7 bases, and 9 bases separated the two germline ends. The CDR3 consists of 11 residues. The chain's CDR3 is CASSIENEQFF. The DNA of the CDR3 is TGTGCCAGCTCCATCGAAAATGAGCAGTTCTTC.

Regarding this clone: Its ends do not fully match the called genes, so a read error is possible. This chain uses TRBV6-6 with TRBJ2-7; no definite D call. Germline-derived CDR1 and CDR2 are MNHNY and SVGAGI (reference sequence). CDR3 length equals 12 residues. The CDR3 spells CASLSPTKNPFF. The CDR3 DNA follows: TGTGCCAGCCTCTCCCCTACCAAGAACCCTTTTTTC.

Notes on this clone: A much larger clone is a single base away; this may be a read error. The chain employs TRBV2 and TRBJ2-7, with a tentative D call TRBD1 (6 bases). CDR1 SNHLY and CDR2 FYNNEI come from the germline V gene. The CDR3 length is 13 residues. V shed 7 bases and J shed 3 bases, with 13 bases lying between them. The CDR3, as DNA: TGTGCCAGCACAGGGGCGACTCACTACGAGCAGTACTTC. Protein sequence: CASTGATHYEQYF.

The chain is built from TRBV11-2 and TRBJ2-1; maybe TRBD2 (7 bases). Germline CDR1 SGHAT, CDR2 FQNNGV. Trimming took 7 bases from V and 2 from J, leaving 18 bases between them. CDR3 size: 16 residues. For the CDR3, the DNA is TGTGCCAGCACCTCAGGGGTGGGAGGGCCCTACAATGAGCAGTTCTTC. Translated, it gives CASTSGVGGPYNEQFF.

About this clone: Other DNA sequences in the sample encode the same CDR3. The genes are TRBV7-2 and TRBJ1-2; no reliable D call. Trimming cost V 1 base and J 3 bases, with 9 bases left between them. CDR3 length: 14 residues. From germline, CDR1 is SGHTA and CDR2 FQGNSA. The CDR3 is CASSLVRGDYGYTF. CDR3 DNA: TGTGCCAGCAGCTTAGTCCGGGGTGACTATGGCTACACCTTC. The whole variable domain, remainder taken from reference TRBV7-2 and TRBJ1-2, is GAGVSQSPSNKVTEKGKDVELRCDPISGHTALYWYRQSLGQGLEFLIYFQGNSAPDKSGLPSDRFSAERTGGSVSTLTIQRTQQEDSAVYLCASSLVRGDYGYTFGSGTRLTVV.

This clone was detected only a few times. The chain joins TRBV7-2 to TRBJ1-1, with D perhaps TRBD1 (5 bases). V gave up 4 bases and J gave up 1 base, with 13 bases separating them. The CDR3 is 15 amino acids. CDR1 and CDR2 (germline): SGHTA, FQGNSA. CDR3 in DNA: TGTGCCAGCAGCTACCTGGGGACGGGGAACACTGAAGCTTTCTTT. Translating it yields CASSYLGTGNTEAFF.

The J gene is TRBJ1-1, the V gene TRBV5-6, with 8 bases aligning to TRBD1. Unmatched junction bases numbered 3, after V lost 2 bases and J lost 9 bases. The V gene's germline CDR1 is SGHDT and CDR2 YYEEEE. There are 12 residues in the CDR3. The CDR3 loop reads CASSFRTGKAFF. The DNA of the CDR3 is TGTGCCAGCAGCTTCCGGACAGGGAAAGCTTTCTTT.

In nucleotides, the CDR3 is TGCGCCAGTGGACTAGCGGGAATCACAGATACGCAGTATTTT. Its protein product is CASGLAGITDTQYF. This sequence joins TRBV5-1 and TRBJ2-3; 12 bases line up with TRBD2. The V gene end was trimmed by 8 bases and the J gene end by 2 bases; junction bases not matched to a gene: 3. The CDR3 spans 14 residues. Germline lookup yields CDR1 SGHRS and CDR2 YFSETQ.

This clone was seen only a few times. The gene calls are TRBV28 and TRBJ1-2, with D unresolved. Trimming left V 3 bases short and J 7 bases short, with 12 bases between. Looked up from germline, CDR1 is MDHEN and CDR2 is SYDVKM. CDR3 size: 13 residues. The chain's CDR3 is CASSLRVWGGYTF. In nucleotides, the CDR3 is TGTGCCAGCAGTTTGAGGGTCTGGGGTGGCTACACCTTC.

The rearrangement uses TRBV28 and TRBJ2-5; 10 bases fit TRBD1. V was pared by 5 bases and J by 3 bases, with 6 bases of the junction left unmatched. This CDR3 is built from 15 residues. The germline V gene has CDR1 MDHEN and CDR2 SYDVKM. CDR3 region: CASSQLDRGKETQYF. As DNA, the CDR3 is TGTGCCAGCAGTCAGTTGGACAGGGGGAAAGAGACCCAGTACTTC.

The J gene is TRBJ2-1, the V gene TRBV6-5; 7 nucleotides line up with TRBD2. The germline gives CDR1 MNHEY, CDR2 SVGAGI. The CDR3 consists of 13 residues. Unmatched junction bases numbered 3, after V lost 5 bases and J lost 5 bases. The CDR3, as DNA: TGTGCCAGCAGTCGGGGACTAAACAATGAGCAGTTCTTC. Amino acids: CASSRGLNNEQFF.

The CDR3 loop reads CASSVLSGGGAFF. The CDR3 DNA is TGTGCCAGCAGTGTTTTGTCGGGTGGTGGAGCTTTCTTT. The rearrangement links TRBV6-1 to TRBJ1-1, with no clear D. The CDR3 is made up of 13 amino acids. The V end was cut by 4 bases, the J end by 10 bases, with 16 bases between. The germline CDR1 and CDR2 sequences are MNHNS and SASEGT.

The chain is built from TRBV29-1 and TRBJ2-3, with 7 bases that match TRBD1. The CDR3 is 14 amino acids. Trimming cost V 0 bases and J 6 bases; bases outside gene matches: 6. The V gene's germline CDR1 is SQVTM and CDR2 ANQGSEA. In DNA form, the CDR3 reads TGCAGCGTTGAAGATCAAGGGGGCAGTGATACGCAGTATTTT. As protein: CSVEDQGGSDTQYF.

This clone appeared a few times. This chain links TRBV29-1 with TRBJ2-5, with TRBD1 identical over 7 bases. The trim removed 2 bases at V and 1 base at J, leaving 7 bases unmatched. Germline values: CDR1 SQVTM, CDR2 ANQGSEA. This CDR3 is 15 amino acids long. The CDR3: CSVERPGTAQETQYF. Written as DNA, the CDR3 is TGCAGCGTTGAACGTCCCGGGACAGCCCAAGAGACCCAGTACTTC.

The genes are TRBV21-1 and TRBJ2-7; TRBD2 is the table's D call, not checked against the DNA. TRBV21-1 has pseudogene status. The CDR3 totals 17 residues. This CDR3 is CASSKEGTNKSSYEQYF. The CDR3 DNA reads TGTGCCAGCAGCAAAGAAGGGACTAATAAAAGCTCCTACGAGCAGTACTTC.